This T cell receptor (beta chain) is from a study of blood T cell repertoires in COVID-19. On the study more broadly: Sites in the United States, Italy and Spain provided acute and convalescent COVID-19 samples. Sources were T cells, B-cell-depleted T cells, or PBMCs; the material itself was cDNA or gDNA.

Looked up from germline, CDR1 is SQVTM and CDR2 is ANQGSEA. The CDR3 totals 11 residues. Trimming pared 6 bases from V and 5 bases from J, leaving 7 bases between. Source study methods: Amplified reference gene primers provided the basis for estimating nucleated cell counts. Only in-frame clones appear in the TCRdb table, and some are missing; sequencing was by immunoSEQ multiplex PCR. Clone size and V and J calls were adopted from that table, with D and trimming inferred from the DNA. Of about 80,000 clones listed, about 91% are singletons. The specimen sequenced was peripheral blood. This TCR was sampled from a woman older than 75 with acute or convalescent COVID-19. V is TRBV29-1 and J is TRBJ1-4, with no clear D. As DNA, the CDR3 is TGCAGCGTCGACTTAAATGAAAAACTGTTTTTT. It yields the protein CSVDLNEKLFF.